This entry lists 2 T cell receptor beta chains sequenced from one sample in a study of response to subunit inactivated influenza vaccine. One entry per CDR3 protein results from TCRdb running MiXCR on the RT-PCR reads. The sample has just under 550,000 distinct CDR3 sequences, under 30% seen once. The sample also formed part of further work on T cells expressing NK-cell markers. In that study: Libraries used 5'RACE template switching adding universal primer site and UMIs.

The sample here was CD4+ T cells sorted from PBMCs, taken roughly 13 days after vaccination. Source of these receptors: a middle-aged man who received an inactivated influenza vaccine.

The chain joins TRBV19 to TRBJ1-1; a weak D match, TRBD1 (6 bases). This CDR3 is 14 amino acids long. From germline, CDR1 is LNHDA and CDR2 SQIVND (reference sequence). Trimming left V 5 bases short and J 8 bases short, with 18 bases between. The CDR3 reads CASSRRQVPIEAFF. CDR3 nucleotide sequence: TGTGCCAGTAGTCGTCGACAGGTCCCCATAGAAGCTTTCTTT. Supplemented by reference TRBV19 and TRBJ1-1, the full variable domain reads DGGITQSPKYLFRKEGQNVTLSCEQNLNHDAMYWYRQDPGQGLRLIYYSQIVNDFQKGDIAEGYSVSREKKESFPLTVTSAQKNPTAFYLCASSRRQVPIEAFFGQGTRLTVV.

The gene calls are TRBV11-2 and TRBJ2-1; 7 positions agree with TRBD2. The germline gives CDR1 SGHAT, CDR2 FQNNGV. This CDR3 contains 17 residues. V lost 1 base to trimming and J lost 0 bases; unmatched junction nucleotides: 6. In DNA, the CDR3 is TGTGCCAGCAGCTTAGGTGGGGGGGGTAGCTCCTACAATGAGCAGTTCTTC. Translation: CASSLGGGGSSYNEQFF.